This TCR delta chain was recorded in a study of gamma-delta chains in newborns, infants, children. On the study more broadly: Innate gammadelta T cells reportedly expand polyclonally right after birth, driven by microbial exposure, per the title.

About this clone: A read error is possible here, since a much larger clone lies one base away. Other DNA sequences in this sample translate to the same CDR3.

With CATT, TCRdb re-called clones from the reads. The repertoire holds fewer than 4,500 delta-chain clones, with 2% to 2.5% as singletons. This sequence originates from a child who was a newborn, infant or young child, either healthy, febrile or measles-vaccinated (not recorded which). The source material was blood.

The CDR3: CALGPLTGGSLSLSWDTRQMFF. CDR3 nucleotide sequence: TGTGCTCTTGGGCCTCTCACTGGGGGATCCCTTTCCCTCTCCTGGGACACCCGACAGATGTTTTTC. The chain recombines TRDV1 with TRDJ3, with 10 positions matching TRDD3. The V gene's germline CDR1 is TSWWSYY and CDR2 QGS. The CDR3 contains 22 residues. Trimming at V came to 5 bases and at J to 0 bases, leaving 16 bases not matched to a gene.